These 19 T cell receptor beta chains originate from one sample sequenced in a study of OX40 agonist ivuxolimab in advanced cancers. The protocol was immunoSEQ multiplex PCR, while the TCRdb copy is restricted to in-frame clones and leaves out a portion. This table holds fewer than 80,000 clones, roughly 73% found once. The sequencing here drew on CD4+ or CD8+ T cells sorted from blood, taken in a trial of the OX40 agonist ivuxolimab. The origin of the receptors is an adult with an advanced solid tumor such as melanoma, head and neck, liver or kidney cancer.

V gene TRBV18 combines with J gene TRBJ2-7; D possibly uses TRBD1 or TRBD2 (5 bases each). V lost 2 bases and J 6 bases, leaving 11 bases between the germline ends. CDR3 length equals 13 residues. Germline CDR1 and CDR2: KGHSH and LQKENI. CDR3 amino acids: CASSPTEGTEQYF. CDR3 nucleotide sequence: TGTGCCAGCTCACCAACTGAGGGGACCGAGCAGTACTTC.

This clone appeared once. The rearrangement joins TRBV5-4 to TRBJ2-5; 8 bases match TRBD2. V lost 0 bases to trimming and J lost 5 bases; unmatched junction nucleotides: 6. The V gene's germline CDR1 is SGHNT and CDR2 YYREEE (reference sequence). The CDR3 consists of 15 residues. CDR3 sequence: CASSLGGGNGETQYF. The CDR3 DNA follows: TGTGCCAGCAGCTTGGGCGGGGGGAACGGGGAGACCCAGTACTTC. The whole variable domain, remainder taken from reference TRBV5-4 and TRBJ2-5, is ETGVTQSPTHLIKTRGQQVTLRCSSQSGHNTVSWYQQALGQGPQFIFQYYREEENGRGNFPPRFSGLQFPNYSSELNVNALELDDSALYLCASSLGGGNGETQYFGPGTRLLVL.

This chain uses TRBV2 with TRBJ2-5; D unresolved. This CDR3 region has 13 residues. Germline V CDR1 and CDR2: SNHLY, FYNNEI. The V end lost 2 bases, the J end lost 5 bases, and 9 bases lay between the germline ends. In DNA, the CDR3 is TGTGCCAGCAGTGAACGGATTTGGGAGACCCAGTACTTC. It codes for CASSERIWETQYF.

This clone was seen a handful of times. The chain uses TRBV28 and TRBJ2-2; D is unresolved. The CDR3 is made up of 18 amino acids. With 2 bases removed from V and 1 base from J, the gap between germline ends came to 17 bases. Per germline, CDR1 MDHEN and CDR2 SYDVKM. The DNA for the CDR3 is TGTGCCAGCAGTTTAACGGCTGTGGGGTCGGGGAACACCGGGGAGCTGTTTTTT. This gives the protein CASSLTAVGSGNTGELFF.

This sequence joins TRBV18 and TRBJ2-3; D unresolved. From germline, CDR1 is KGHSH and CDR2 LQKENI. There are 16 residues in the CDR3. Trimming removed 6 bases at V and 0 bases at J, with 16 bases between. CDR3 bases: TGTGCCAGCTCCCCAGTGGCGGACCCTAGCACAGATACGCAGTATTTT. It codes for CASSPVADPSTDTQYF.

This chain connects TRBV19 to TRBJ2-6, with D possibly TRBD1 on 5 matching bases. The CDR3 has 15 amino acids. CDR1 and CDR2 from the germline V gene are LNHDA and SQIVND (reference sequence). Between the trimmed V and J ends, which lost 5 bases and 2 bases, there was a span of 10 bases. In DNA, the CDR3 is TGTGCCAGTAGTCCAGGACACACTGGGGCCAACGTCCTGACTTTC. Its protein is CASSPGHTGANVLTF.

Details on this clone: One base away lies a much larger clone, so this may be a sequencing read error. This chain uses TRBV7-9 with TRBJ1-2, with 7 positions matching TRBD1. The CDR3 covers 13 residues. J was trimmed by 4 bases and V by 5 bases; bases with no gene match: 4. Germline CDR1 is SEHNR and CDR2 is FQNEAQ (reference sequence). Here the CDR3 DNA reads TGTGCCAGCAGCCCGGGACAGCCCTATGGCTACACCTTC. Residues: CASSPGQPYGYTF.

In the case of this clone: Other DNA sequences in the sample encode the same CDR3. The CDR3 bases are TGTGCCAGCTCACCAGGTCAGAACCAAGAGACCCAGTACTTC. This translates into CASSPGQNQETQYF. The chain employs TRBV18 and TRBJ2-5; D uncertain. The V gene lost 2 bases and the J gene lost 0 bases, with 7 bases spanning the gap. Looked up from germline, CDR1 is KGHSH and CDR2 is LQKENI. The CDR3 runs to 14 residues.

This rearrangement joins TRBV6-1 to TRBJ2-5; 8 bases map to TRBD1. With 3 bases clipped from V and 4 bases from J, the junction kept 7 bases outside the gene matches. The CDR3 consists of 15 residues. CDR1 and CDR2 from the germline V gene are MNHNS and SASEGT. The CDR3 region has the DNA TGTGCCAGCAGTGACCAGGGGGCATATGGAGAGACCCAGTACTTC. Its protein is CASSDQGAYGETQYF.

This chain joins TRBV5-1 and TRBJ2-2, with a possible D match to TRBD1 (6 bases). Looked up from germline, CDR1 is SGHRS and CDR2 is YFSETQ. Deletions cut 0 bases from V and 4 bases from J, with 13 bases between. The CDR3 length is 16 residues. DNA of the CDR3: TGCGCCAGCAGCTTGGCTGGGGGCGCCAGCACCGGGGAGCTGTTTTTT. Its protein product is CASSLAGGASTGELFF. The variable domain in full, completed from reference TRBV5-1 and TRBJ2-2, reads KAGVTQTPRYLIKTRGQQVTLSCSPISGHRSVSWYQQTPGQGLQFLFEYFSETQRNKGNFPGRFSGRQFSNSRSEMNVSTLELGDSALYLCASSLAGGASTGELFFGEGSRLTVL.

The V and J genes are TRBV18 and TRBJ1-1; TRBD1 is a possible D gene (5 bases). Trimming removed 3 bases at V and 4 bases at J, with 12 bases between. Germline CDR1 reads KGHSH; CDR2 reads LQKENI. The CDR3 runs 14 residues. CDR3 DNA sequence: TGTGCCAGCTCACCCCCGGCGGGGCCCACTGAAGCTTTCTTT. As protein: CASSPPAGPTEAFF. The full variable domain, in which reference TRBV18 and TRBJ1-1 provide the parts outside the CDR3, is NAGVMQNPRHLVRRRGQEARLRCSPMKGHSHVYWYRQLPEEGLKFMVYLQKENIIDESGMPKERFSAEFPKEGPSILRIQQVVRGDSAAYFCASSPPAGPTEAFFGQGTRLTVV.

V is TRBV5-6 and J is TRBJ2-1; TRBD1 is a possible D gene (5 bases). Trimming left V 2 bases short and J 1 base short, with 16 bases between. The germline V gene encodes CDR1 SGHDT and CDR2 YYEEEE. This CDR3 has 17 amino acids. The CDR3 sequence is CASSFKAGRMSYNEQFF. The CDR3, as DNA: TGTGCCAGCAGCTTTAAGGCAGGGCGGATGTCCTACAATGAGCAGTTCTTC.

V is TRBV11-2 and J is TRBJ2-5; D ambiguous. Germline loops: CDR1 SGHAT, CDR2 FQNNGV. This CDR3 has 14 residues. Trimming shortened V by 3 bases and J by 4 bases, and 12 bases separated the two germline ends. The CDR3 here is CASSFNSGRETQYF. The CDR3, as DNA: TGTGCCAGCAGCTTCAATTCGGGCCGAGAGACCCAGTACTTC.

The genes are TRBV29-1 and TRBJ2-3, with D unresolved. The CDR3 totals 11 residues. Germline CDR1 reads SQVTM; CDR2 reads ANQGSEA. Deletions cut 4 bases from V and 5 bases from J, with 7 bases between. Here the CDR3 DNA reads TGCAGCGTTGTCCCGATAGATACGCAGTATTTT. Its translation is CSVVPIDTQYF.

The chain recombines TRBV2 with TRBJ1-1; D is possibly TRBD1 (5 bases). V was pared by 5 bases and J by 0 bases, with 10 bases between. The CDR3 runs to 14 residues. Per the germline V gene, CDR1 is SNHLY and CDR2 is FYNNEI. The CDR3 loop is CASSSQGMNTEAFF. The CDR3 bases are TGTGCCAGCAGTAGCCAGGGCATGAACACTGAAGCTTTCTTT.

The V call is TRBV5-5, the J call TRBJ1-2; D is ambiguous. Per the germline V gene, CDR1 is SGHKS and CDR2 is YYEKEE (reference sequence). The CDR3 length is 15 residues. Trimming stripped 0 bases from V and 4 bases from J, with 13 bases between. The CDR3 spells CASSLGVGYSYGYTF. The CDR3 DNA follows: TGTGCCAGCAGCTTGGGGGTGGGGTATAGCTATGGCTACACCTTC.

The CDR3 bases are TGTGCCAGCAGCAGAGAACCTGGGGCCAACGTCCTGACTTTC. As protein: CASSREPGANVLTF. J is TRBJ2-6 and V is TRBV7-2; D call uncertain. V was cut by 5 bases and J by 2 bases, with 7 bases left in between. Per germline, CDR1 SGHTA and CDR2 FQGNSA. The CDR3 runs 14 residues.

The chain employs TRBV5-3 and TRBJ1-4; D remains ambiguous. TRBV5-3 counts as an open reading frame of uncertain function. The CDR3 runs 16 residues. CDR3 region: CAKRSLMGVDVEKLFF. In DNA, the CDR3 is TGTGCAAAAAGAAGCTTGATGGGAGTAGATGTCGAAAAACTGTTTTTT.

The rearrangement links TRBV7-3 to TRBJ1-6; tentatively, D is TRBD1 (6 bases). Between the trimmed V and J ends, which lost 5 bases and 5 bases, there was a span of 13 bases. The CDR3 is 15 residues long. Germline CDR1 reads SGHTA; CDR2 reads FQGTGA. The DNA of the CDR3 is TGTGCCAGCAGCCTCGAGACAGGCCATAATTCACCCCTCCACTTT. It specifies CASSLETGHNSPLHF.